The 25 T cell receptor beta chains below come from one sample, sequenced in a study of CD8+CD57+ T cells in acquired aplastic anemia. TCR beta VDJ combinations and CDR3 sequences were profiled from genomic DNA. TCRdb recomputed calls from the reads with MiXCR, one row per CDR3 protein. Here the sample spans 300,000 or so distinct CDR3 sequences, about 56% being singletons. The specimen sequenced was sorted CD4+, CD8+, or CD8+CD57+ T cells (not recorded which) from PBMCs. The receptors come from a human donor with severe aplastic anemia or a healthy control (not recorded which).

This clonotype was seen a handful of times. This may be a read error: a much more frequent sequence differs by one nucleotide. The V and J genes are TRBV19 and TRBJ2-2; possibly TRBD1 or TRBD2 for D (5 bases each). Germline assignment: CDR1 LNHDA and CDR2 SQIVND (reference sequence). CDR3 length equals 15 residues. Deletions cut 10 bases from V and 0 bases from J, with 15 bases between. CDR3 sequence reads: CATQRGTTNTGELFF. The CDR3 region has the DNA TGTGCCACCCAGCGAGGGACGACGAACACCGGGGAGCTGTTTTTT.

The chain combines TRBV29-1 with TRBJ2-3; either TRBD1 or TRBD2 may supply D (6 bases each). Looked up from germline, CDR1 is SQVTM and CDR2 is ANQGSEA. Trimming took off 7 bases at V and 2 bases at J, with 13 bases between the two ends. The CDR3 totals 13 residues. The CDR3 DNA is TGCAGCGAGGGGGGACTTGTCACAGATACGCAGTATTTT. It encodes CSEGGLVTDTQYF.

The CDR3 DNA is TGCGCCAGCAGCCAAAAAACGGCTAGCACAGATACGCAGTATTTT. Encoded protein: CASSQKTASTDTQYF. This chain connects TRBV10-1 to TRBJ2-3, with D unclear. The CDR3 covers 15 residues. V shed 6 bases and J shed 0 bases, with 13 bases lying between them. Germline V gene lookup returns CDR1 WNHNN and CDR2 SYGVQD (reference sequence).

The chain has TRBV7-3 and TRBJ1-1, with D tentatively TRBD1 (5 bases). Germline V gene sequence: CDR1 SGHTA, CDR2 FQGTGA. The CDR3 is made up of 15 amino acids. Trimming shortened V by 0 bases and J by 1 base, and 9 bases separated the two germline ends. The CDR3 DNA follows: TGTGCCAGCAGCTTAACAGGGGCCCCGAACACTGAAGCTTTCTTT. It yields the protein CASSLTGAPNTEAFF.

V gene TRBV2 combines with J gene TRBJ2-2; the match to TRBD2 covers 9 bases. CDR3 size: 15 residues. Per the germline V gene, CDR1 is SNHLY and CDR2 is FYNNEI. J lost 5 bases, V lost 3 bases, and 4 bases had no gene match. The CDR3 sequence is CASSEAGGPTGELFF. In DNA, the CDR3 is TGTGCCAGCAGTGAGGCGGGGGGGCCGACCGGGGAGCTGTTTTTT.

This clonotype was seen a handful of times. The V gene is TRBV10-3, the J gene TRBJ2-1, with TRBD2 matching over 7 bases. The CDR3 runs to 16 residues. Germline CDR1 is ENHRY and CDR2 is SYGVKD. With 0 bases clipped from V and 7 bases from J, the junction kept 9 bases outside the gene matches. Here the CDR3 reads CAISESGGRQKNEQFF. The CDR3 region has the DNA TGTGCCATCAGTGAGTCGGGGGGGAGGCAAAAAAATGAGCAGTTCTTC.

This clonotype was counted a single time. V and J are TRBV10-1 and TRBJ1-5; weak D call: TRBD1 (6 bases). Per the germline V gene, CDR1 is WNHNN and CDR2 is SYGVQD (reference sequence). Between the trimmed V and J ends, which lost 0 bases and 1 base, there was a span of 13 bases. The CDR3 runs 17 residues. The CDR3 here is CASSESWAGASNQPQHF. CDR3 in DNA: TGCGCCAGCAGTGAGTCCTGGGCAGGGGCGAGCAATCAGCCCCAGCATTTT.

As for this clonotype: This may arise from a read error, as a much more abundant clone is one base away. The chain recombines TRBV6-5 with TRBJ1-3; TRBD1 agrees at 7 bases. The V gene end was trimmed by 6 bases and the J gene end by 3 bases; junction bases not matched to a gene: 11. This CDR3 contains 16 residues. Germline V lookup: CDR1 MNHEY, CDR2 SVGAGI. CDR3 sequence reads: CASRPRGGGVGNTIYF. DNA for the CDR3: TGTGCCAGCAGGCCCAGGGGGGGTGGCGTTGGAAACACCATATATTTT.

The genes are TRBV2 and TRBJ1-4, with D possibly matching TRBD1 (6 bases). CDR1 and CDR2 (germline): SNHLY, FYNNEI. Trimming removed 7 bases from V and 5 bases from J, with 11 bases in between. The CDR3 length is 13 residues. The chain's CDR3 is CASNGRGNEKLFF. The CDR3, as DNA: TGTGCCAGCAACGGCAGGGGAAATGAAAAACTGTTTTTT.

This chain connects TRBV7-9 to TRBJ1-2, with a tentative D call TRBD1 (6 bases). CDR1 and CDR2 from the germline V gene are SEHNR and FQNEAQ (reference sequence). The V end was cut by 7 bases, the J end by 5 bases, with 23 bases between. This CDR3 contains 16 residues. The DNA of the CDR3 is TGTGCCAGCACCACACAACATACCGGACAGACGTATGGCTACACCTTC. As protein: CASTTQHTGQTYGYTF.

The sample holds many counts of this clonotype. The gene calls are TRBV7-2 and TRBJ2-5; 8 bases align to TRBD2. V lost 5 bases and J lost 5; bases outside the gene matches: 7. Germline loops: CDR1 SGHTA, CDR2 FQGNSA. The CDR3 loop spans 14 amino acids. In DNA, the CDR3 is TGTGCCAGCAGCCCGGGACTAGTCTTCGAGACCCAGTACTTC. Its translation is CASSPGLVFETQYF.

This chain uses TRBV7-2 with TRBJ1-2; D is uncertain. With 3 bases removed from V and 4 bases from J, the gap between germline ends came to 12 bases. The germline V gene encodes CDR1 SGHTA and CDR2 FQGNSA. This CDR3 has 14 residues. The CDR3 DNA reads as TGTGCCAGCAGCTTGGATAGCATTGGCTATGGCTACACCTTC. Translating it yields CASSLDSIGYGYTF.

The chain employs TRBV5-4 and TRBJ2-5, with D hard to call. The CDR3 extends over 15 amino acids. V dropped 0 bases and J dropped 1 base, with 10 bases sitting between them. Germline V CDR1 and CDR2: SGHNT, YYREEE (reference sequence). The CDR3 sequence is CASSLGKLTQETQYF. CDR3 sequence (DNA): TGTGCCAGCAGCTTGGGGAAGTTGACCCAAGAGACCCAGTACTTC. The full variable domain, completed using reference TRBV5-4 and TRBJ2-5, is ETGVTQSPTHLIKTRGQQVTLRCSSQSGHNTVSWYQQALGQGPQFIFQYYREEENGRGNFPPRFSGLQFPNYSSELNVNALELDDSALYLCASSLGKLTQETQYFGPGTRLLVL.

The table lists this clonotype with a count of one. The chain has TRBV12-3 or TRBV12-4 and TRBJ2-6; D remains unclear. V dropped 6 bases and J dropped 0 bases, with 9 bases sitting between them. The CDR3 extends over 15 amino acids. The CDR3 DNA reads TGTGCCAGCAGCCACGCAGTCTCTGGGGCCAACGTCCTGACTTTC. Translated: CASSHAVSGANVLTF.

The chain links TRBV6-5 to TRBJ1-1; 11 nucleotides match TRBD1. V lost 6 bases, J lost 11 bases, and 5 bases stayed unmatched. CDR1 is MNHEY, CDR2 SVGAGI, per germline. The CDR3 consists of 12 residues. This CDR3 is CASSRTGGFAFF. The CDR3 DNA follows: TGTGCCAGCAGCAGGACAGGGGGCTTCGCTTTCTTT.

Details on this clonotype: This may be a read error, as it is one base from a much larger clone. V gene TRBV25-1 combines with J gene TRBJ2-7; possible D gene TRBD1, 5 bases. CDR1 MGHDK and CDR2 SYGVNS come from the germline V gene. The CDR3 loop spans 14 amino acids. V was pared by 5 bases and J by 9 bases, with 20 bases between. This chain's CDR3 is CASSLGRAGHGQYF. In DNA, the CDR3 is TGTGCCAGCAGTTTGGGCAGGGCAGGGCATGGGCAGTACTTC.

This clonotype came up a few times. The V and J genes are TRBV29-1 and TRBJ1-1; D is possibly TRBD1 (6 bases). V dropped 5 bases and J dropped 0 bases, with 10 bases sitting between them. Germline CDR1 reads SQVTM; CDR2 reads ANQGSEA. CDR3 length: 13 amino acids. The CDR3 bases are TGCAGCGTTAGACAGGTTCTGAACACTGAAGCTTTCTTT. Translating gives CSVRQVLNTEAFF. The full variable domain, in which reference TRBV29-1 and TRBJ1-1 provide the parts outside the CDR3, is SAVISQKPSRDICQRGTSLTIQCQVDSQVTMMFWYRQQPGQSLTLIATANQGSEATYESGFVIDKFPISRPNLTFSTLTVSNMSPEDSSIYLCSVRQVLNTEAFFGQGTRLTVV.

The chain uses TRBV29-1 and TRBJ2-2, with TRBD2 identical over 7 bases. CDR3 length: 12 amino acids. The germline V gene encodes CDR1 SQVTM and CDR2 ANQGSEA. After removal of 5 bases from V and 5 bases from J, the junction contained 2 bases not matched to a gene. The CDR3 region has the DNA TGCAGCGTTTTGGGAGGGACCGGGGAGCTGTTTTTT. Protein: CSVLGGTGELFF.

The chain uses TRBV20-1 and TRBJ2-3, with D perhaps matching TRBD2 (6 bases). The CDR3 has 13 residues. Germline V gene sequence: CDR1 DFQATT, CDR2 SNEGSKA (reference sequence). V was trimmed by 1 base and J by 2 bases, leaving 7 bases between them. CDR3 nucleotides: TGCAGTGCTAGAGCTAGCGCCACAGATACGCAGTATTTT. Its protein is CSARASATDTQYF.

This clonotype has a handful of counts. V and J are TRBV20-1 and TRBJ1-2; D not certain. The CDR3 is made up of 11 amino acids. V gave up 7 bases and J gave up 2 bases, with 8 bases separating them. Germline CDR1 is DFQATT and CDR2 is SNEGSKA (reference sequence). In nucleotides, the CDR3 is TGCAGTGTTGGCGGGAACTATGGCTACACCTTC. Its translation: CSVGGNYGYTF.

This clonotype was recorded a few times. The rearrangement uses TRBV5-8 and TRBJ2-1, with 10 bases lining up with TRBD2. Losses at the gene ends were 2 bases for V and 10 bases for J; bases not matched to a gene: 6. The CDR3 runs 14 residues. The germline V gene encodes CDR1 SGHTS and CDR2 YDEGEE. For the CDR3, the DNA is TGTGCCAGCAGCTTAAGCGGGGGGGCCAGAGAGCAGTTCTTC. Translated, it gives CASSLSGGAREQFF.

The rearrangement uses TRBV7-9 and TRBJ2-3, with D maybe TRBD1 (6 bases). The CDR3 runs 14 residues. Germline CDR1 reads SEHNR; CDR2 reads FQNEAQ (reference sequence). V was clipped by 2 bases and J by 5 bases, with 11 bases between them. The CDR3 bases are TGTGCCAGCAGCTTAATTGTAGGGGGAGATACGCAGTATTTT. Its translation: CASSLIVGGDTQYF.

This rearrangement joins TRBV9 to TRBJ2-7; 9 nucleotides line up with TRBD2. CDR1 SGDLS and CDR2 YYNGEE come from the germline V gene. V lost 5 bases and J lost 0; bases outside the gene matches: 6. The CDR3 consists of 15 residues. The CDR3 nucleotides are TGTGCCAGCAGTTCTAGCGGGGTAAGCTCCTACGAGCAGTACTTC. As protein: CASSSSGVSSYEQYF.

Here the CDR3 reads CASSEWAGAEAFF. The CDR3 coding sequence is TGTGCCAGCAGTGAATGGGCGGGGGCTGAAGCTTTCTTT. V and J are TRBV25-1 and TRBJ1-1; TRBD1 is a possible D gene (5 bases). Looked up from germline, CDR1 is MGHDK and CDR2 is SYGVNS. This CDR3 spans 13 amino acids. V lost 1 base to trimming and J lost 6 bases, with 9 bases between them.

This clonotype came up many times. The V call is TRBV24-1, the J call TRBJ2-3; 11 bases agree with TRBD1. There are 15 residues in the CDR3. J lost 4 bases, V lost 5 bases, and 4 bases had no gene match. Germline lookup yields CDR1 KGHDR and CDR2 SFDVKD. CDR3 sequence (DNA): TGTGCCACCAGTGCCGGGACAGGGGGTCCAGATACGCAGTATTTT. Encoded protein: CATSAGTGGPDTQYF.